The text below deals with one T cell receptor beta chain. Its antigen target is currently unknown. No base-level quality is on record; no much larger clone is a single base apart. At diagnosis, peripheral blood, uninvolved tumor-adjacent lung and tumor were collected and stored as a combination of fresh-frozen and FFPE material. For TCR repertoire profiling, blood samples were analyzed in the form of peripheral blood mononuclear cells. This sample is part of a study of T cells in localized non-small cell lung cancer (dated by TCRdb to about 2020). Context from the whole study: T cell repertoires of approximately 250 early-stage NSCLC patients were analyzed, with tumors being compared against uninvolved tumor-adjacent lungs. A mean age of 66.3 years was recorded for the NSCLC patients, of whom 120 to 150 were male and some 99 were female. The cohort comprised some 220 treatment-naïve NSCLC patients with resected, localized lung tumors. The study at large found these results: Because the study design was exploratory, TCR variables were selected using unadjusted p-values without false-discovery rate correction. Uninvolved tumor-adjacent lung showed the highest T cell clonality, higher than tumor, which suggests more focused antigenic responses in the uninvolved tumor-adjacent lung. Because multi-region tumor sequencing was not performed, intratumor heterogeneity could not be ruled out. A median of about 50 of the top 100 tumor clones turned up in the paired uninvolved adjacent lung, and roughly 28 of those clones also ranked among the top 100 of that same adjacent lung. Higher blood T cell density associated with longer overall survival, while higher adjacent-lung clonality associated with shorter survival.

Inclusive of the bounding cysteine and phenylalanine, the CDR3 is 13 residues long. Only the CDR3 region is kept as DNA, spanning 39 bases read in frame from base 1. The junction carries 8 bases between V and J, which are trimmed by 1 base and 6 bases respectively. The germline V gene yields SGHRS for CDR1 and YFSETQ for CDR2. The immunoSEQ Assay was used to sequence TCR beta CDR3 regions from DNA. Per the original workflow: T cell density was computed as TCR beta template counts normalized to usable DNA estimated by amplifying housekeeping genes. Richness was estimated using the preseqR package, with extrapolation to 400,000 templates for PBMC samples and to 120,000 templates for tissue samples. Clonality was defined as one minus Pielou's evenness. Tissue-enriched TCRs were identified through differential abundance testing performed on productive amino-acid clonotypes, with a minimum total count of 5 and an alpha of 0.1. The Jaccard Index and the Morisita Overlap Index were used to measure how much the repertoires overlapped between compartments. GLIPH grouped TCR beta CDR3s together with public tetramer-defined viral CDR3s, and a viral motif had to include at least three viral sequences and show V-gene enrichment. What TCRdb holds here is the immuneACCESS table cut down to in-frame rearrangements. Part of the clones is not present; checked against another copy, under half of the missing clones reflect an unresolved V gene, and the others are unexplained. That table supplies the V and J calls and clone size; D and trimming were determined from the DNA. In all, the sample holds almost 40,000 clones, and just over 85% of those were seen once. 4.5% to 6% of the sample rests with the top ten.

The sample was peripheral blood mononuclear cells, taken before any cancer treatment. The source of this sequence is a male donor older than 55 with stage II lung adenocarcinoma. The chain joins TRBV5-1 to TRBJ2-1; confidence is insufficient to name the D gene. The sequence in DNA is TGCGCCAGCAGCTTGATGGGGATCAATGAGCAGTTCTTC. The translation is CASSLMGINEQFF.